This record looks at one TCR beta chain sequence and its context. Its antigen is not known. Via MiXCR, TCRdb re-called the RT-PCR reads, giving one row per CDR3 protein. The sample holds roughly 630,000 distinct CDR3 sequences, around 15% seen once. The sample originates from a study of response to subunit inactivated influenza vaccine. Regarding the study as a whole: Only a handful of new T cells, the authors suggested, are recruited with each seasonal influenza vaccination.

There are 15 residues in the CDR3. V dropped 3 bases and J dropped 1 base, with 12 bases sitting between them. The source was PBMCs from blood, collected approximately 15 days before vaccination. This receptor was taken from a man aged 45-65 years who received an inactivated influenza vaccine. The chain carries TRBV12-3 or TRBV12-4 and TRBJ1-1; D remains unclear. The CDR3 loop is CASSFLGQWNTEAFF. As DNA, the CDR3 is TGTGCCAGCAGTTTCCTCGGGCAATGGAACACTGAAGCTTTCTTT.